The rows below give T cell receptor beta chains drawn from one sample of a study of neoadjuvant anti-PD-1 for oral cavity cancer. TCRdb's copy holds only in-frame clones and misses some; the assay was immunoSEQ multiplex PCR. This sample has approximately 10,000 clones, with 50% to 80% found just once. The specimen comprised PBMCs, sampled after nivolumab (anti-PD-1) treatment. The receptors derive from a person aged 40 to 85 with oral cavity squamous cell carcinoma. The CDR3 runs from the conserved cysteine through the conserved F or W.

cdr3_length v_call cdr3_aa
14 TRBV7-9 CASSLKAENTEAFF
16 TRBV2 CASRRQGSSGANVLTF
15 TRBV9 CASSPRQTRNTEAFF
16 TRBV11-2 CASFSRRHGMNTEAFF
13 TRBV10-1 CASGTSGGAEQFF
14 TRBV29-1 CSVGGQLLTDTQYF
15 TRBV19 CASSYRVTPNTEAFF
17 TRBV14 CASSQAWDRKPNNEQFF
18 TRBV7-9 CASSPPLGLAGVTDTQYF
14 TRBV6-1 CASSDGGFNQPQHF
14 TRBV7-9 CASSWGQAAYGYTF
15 TRBV6-6 CASSYSGTFRNEQFF
12 TRBV5-6 CASTRGGHGYTF
16 TRBV2 CASRDQQGLDNQPQHF
14 TRBV7-9 CASSLATENEKLFF
17 TRBV9 CASSATTGAVGNSPLHF
18 TRBV4-2 CASSQASGRGSGANVLTF
15 TRBV7-3 CASSPRQGANTEAFF
15 TRBV5-1 CASSFGRATSYEQYF
15 TRBV5-6 CASIGTGQSTDTQYF
15 TRBV15 CATSRGTGNSETQYF
16 TRBV19 CASSIGTGGINQPQHF
15 TRBV2 CASSLGRSPTGELFF
16 TRBV14 CASSQLRGQGDYGYTF